This T cell receptor (beta chain) was documented in a study of T cell changes during pregnancy in multiple sclerosis. Here immunoSEQ multiplex PCR was the method, and the copy in TCRdb shows in-frame clones only, minus some. The sample has about 100,000 clones; about 94% are singletons. The CDR3 loop spans 15 amino acids. Per germline, CDR1 SGHKS and CDR2 YYEKEE (reference sequence). V was pared by 0 bases and J by 0 bases, with 2 bases of the junction left unmatched. This TCR derives from a female donor with multiple sclerosis, enrolled in a pregnancy study. This specimen was peripheral blood, taken before pregnancy. This chain uses TRBV5-5 with TRBJ1-1; 7 bases agree with TRBD1. CDR3 in amino acids: CASSLEGQVNTEAFF. The CDR3 coding sequence is TGTGCCAGCAGCTTGGAAGGACAGGTGAACACTGAAGCTTTCTTT.